These 26 T cell receptor beta chains were all obtained from the same sample, sequenced in a study of T cell responses to AZD1222 COVID-19 vaccine. Clones were sequenced by immunoSEQ multiplex PCR, and TCRdb holds only the in-frame ones, with some missing. There are approximately 120,000 clones in the sample; roughly nine tenths occur only once, and around 7% lies in the top ten. The material sequenced was peripheral blood, taken on day 0 of AZD1222 vaccination. Receptors were obtained from an adult in good health.

Notes on this clone: Other DNA sequences in the same sample also yield this CDR3. CDR3 nucleotide sequence: TGTGCCAGCAGTTTTTACGGTAACACTGAAGCTTTCTTT. Protein product: CASSFYGNTEAFF. The chain recombines TRBV12-3 or TRBV12-4 with TRBJ1-1; D gene ambiguous. The CDR3 has 13 residues. The V end lost 3 bases, the J end lost 2 bases, and 7 bases lay between the germline ends.

V and J are TRBV4-1 and TRBJ2-7; TRBD1 aligns across 7 bases. The CDR3 contains 15 residues. The V gene end was trimmed by 0 bases and the J gene end by 7 bases; junction bases not matched to a gene: 9. The V gene's germline CDR1 is MGHRA and CDR2 YSYEKL. The CDR3 sequence: CASSQEPDRVREQYF. The CDR3 DNA reads as TGCGCCAGCAGCCAAGAGCCCGACAGGGTTCGGGAGCAGTACTTC.

This chain uses TRBV2 with TRBJ1-6; no clear D. The CDR3 consists of 12 residues. CDR1 is SNHLY, CDR2 FYNNEI, per germline. V was clipped by 8 bases and J by 7 bases, with 9 bases between them. The CDR3 DNA sequence: TGTGCCAGCGTCAACACAAATTCACCCCTCCACTTT. Translation: CASVNTNSPLHF.

This sequence joins TRBV29-1 and TRBJ1-1, with TRBD1 matching 7 bases. The germline V gene has CDR1 SQVTM and CDR2 ANQGSEA. The CDR3 spans 11 residues. Here the CDR3 reads CGGQENTEAFF. The CDR3 DNA reads as TGCGGCGGACAGGAGAACACTGAAGCTTTCTTT. The full variable domain, its missing parts supplied by reference TRBV29-1 and TRBJ1-1, is SAVISQKPSRDICQRGTSLTIQCQVDSQVTMMFWYRQQPGQSLTLIATANQGSEATYESGFVIDKFPISRPNLTFSTLTVSNMSPEDSSIYLCGGQENTEAFFGQGTRLTVV.

The V gene is TRBV6-5, the J gene TRBJ1-5, with 7 bases identical to TRBD1. Trimming cost V 5 bases and J 4 bases; bases outside gene matches: 8. The CDR3 totals 15 residues. Germline V gene lookup returns CDR1 MNHEY and CDR2 SVGAGI. The CDR3 sequence is CASSPNRGGNQPQHF. The DNA for the CDR3 is TGTGCCAGCAGTCCCAACAGGGGCGGGAATCAGCCCCAGCATTTT.

Here the CDR3 reads CASSEMGTGGYTF. CDR3 nucleotide sequence: TGTGCCAGCAGTGAGATGGGTACGGGTGGCTACACCTTC. The V and J genes are TRBV25-1 and TRBJ1-2; no firm D call. This CDR3 spans 13 amino acids. Trimming left V 3 bases short and J 7 bases short, with 12 bases between. The germline V gene encodes CDR1 MGHDK and CDR2 SYGVNS.

Here the CDR3 DNA reads TGCAGTGCTAGTGTACCGGCGGGAGGGCGCAACAATGAGCAGTTCTTC. Protein product: CSASVPAGGRNNEQFF. The chain employs TRBV20-1 and TRBJ2-1, with 9 bases lining up with TRBD2. After removal of 3 bases from V and 5 bases from J, the junction contained 11 bases not matched to a gene. Germline loops: CDR1 DFQATT, CDR2 SNEGSKA (reference sequence). The CDR3 length is 16 residues.

The V call is TRBV5-1, the J call TRBJ2-6, with D possibly matching TRBD2 (6 bases). The V end was cut by 4 bases, the J end by 2 bases, with 13 bases between. Germline loops: CDR1 SGHRS, CDR2 YFSETQ. The CDR3 is made up of 16 amino acids. The CDR3 loop reads CASSGASSAGANVLTF. The CDR3 DNA follows: TGCGCCAGCAGCGGCGCCTCTAGCGCTGGGGCCAACGTCCTGACTTTC.

This clone was seen a handful of times. A read error may produce the germline difference seen at one junction end. The V call is TRBV7-9, the J call TRBJ2-7; D unresolved. Germline V gene sequence: CDR1 SEHNR, CDR2 FQNEAQ (reference sequence). The CDR3 totals 11 residues. CDR3 region: CASSVAYEQYF. The CDR3 coding sequence is TGTGCCAGCAGCGTAGCCTACGAGCAGTACTTC.

Notes on this clone: At one end, the junction sequence differs from germline, possibly due to a read error. This chain connects TRBV6-6 to TRBJ1-6, with D perhaps matching TRBD1 (5 bases). Per the germline V gene, CDR1 is MNHNY and CDR2 is SVGAGI (reference sequence). CDR3 length: 13 residues. CDR3 in amino acids: CASRDSGTSTLEF. DNA for the CDR3: TGTGCCAGCAGGGACTCCGGGACGTCTACCCTGGAGTTT.

This chain joins TRBV12-5 and TRBJ2-7; 7 bases agree with TRBD1. CDR3 length: 14 amino acids. Germline V gives CDR1 LGHNT, CDR2 FRNRAP. Trimming removed 5 bases from V and 2 bases from J; junction bases left unmatched: 6. The CDR3: CASGPRGQTYEQYF. CDR3 nucleotide sequence: TGTGCTAGTGGTCCCCGGGGACAGACCTACGAGCAGTACTTC.

The CDR3 DNA reads TGTGCCAGCAGCTTCGTCGAGGATCAGCCCCAGCATTTT. This encodes CASSFVEDQPQHF. The J gene is TRBJ1-5, the V gene TRBV7-9, with D hard to call. The germline CDR1 and CDR2 sequences are SEHNR and FQNEAQ (reference sequence). The CDR3 length is 13 residues. Trimming pared 3 bases from V and 5 bases from J, leaving 8 bases between.

The chain employs TRBV6-5 and TRBJ2-1, with 7 bases matching TRBD2. From germline, CDR1 is MNHEY and CDR2 SVGAGI. The CDR3 totals 14 residues. The V and J ends lost 7 bases and 4 bases, in that order; junction bases with no gene match: 7. CDR3 region: CASTRGVGYNEQFF. DNA of the CDR3: TGTGCCAGCACCCGGGGGGTGGGGTACAATGAGCAGTTCTTC.

This chain connects TRBV6-2 or TRBV6-3 to TRBJ2-1; TRBD2 aligns across 12 bases. Trimming removed 5 bases from V and 7 bases from J; junction bases left unmatched: 6. There are 15 residues in the CDR3. The germline CDR1 and CDR2 sequences are MNHEY and SVGEGT. CDR3 in amino acids: CASSRGTSGLNEQFF. The CDR3 DNA reads TGTGCCAGCAGTCGCGGGACTAGCGGGTTGAATGAGCAGTTCTTC.

The chain uses TRBV5-6 and TRBJ2-4, with 7 bases identical to TRBD1. CDR1 and CDR2 from the germline V gene are SGHDT and YYEEEE. V was clipped by 0 bases and J by 8 bases; unmatched bases: 5. The CDR3 runs 14 residues. In nucleotides, the CDR3 is TGTGCCAGCAGCTTGGAGGTCACAGGGGACATTCAGTACTTC. Protein sequence: CASSLEVTGDIQYF.

The chain joins TRBV9 to TRBJ1-1; D is undetermined. The CDR3 is 13 residues long. V was pared by 4 bases and J by 1 base, with 8 bases between. The germline V gene has CDR1 SGDLS and CDR2 YYNGEE. CDR3: CASSPDWNTEAFF. The CDR3 DNA reads TGTGCCAGCAGCCCTGACTGGAACACTGAAGCTTTCTTT.

The chain is built from TRBV27 and TRBJ2-1, with 8 nucleotides matching TRBD2. The CDR3 totals 14 residues. Germline trimming cut 1 base from V and 5 bases from J; bases unmatched to any gene: 1. The V gene's germline CDR1 is MNHEY and CDR2 SMNVEV (reference sequence). The CDR3 loop is CASSLLAGNNEQFF. The CDR3 DNA sequence: TGTGCCAGCAGTTTATTAGCGGGAAACAATGAGCAGTTCTTC.

This chain uses TRBV5-1 with TRBJ2-1; D tentatively fits TRBD1 or TRBD2 (6 bases each). This CDR3 is built from 15 residues. The germline gives CDR1 SGHRS, CDR2 YFSETQ. V was shortened by 4 bases and J by 2 bases, with 13 bases between the two germline ends. The CDR3 region has the DNA TGCGCCAGCAGCCCAGGGGTAGCGGCCTACAATGAGCAGTTCTTC. Its translation: CASSPGVAAYNEQFF.

The genes are TRBV18 and TRBJ1-4; the D is unclear. Germline values: CDR1 KGHSH, CDR2 LQKENI. CDR3 length equals 16 residues. Trimming left V 0 bases short and J 8 bases short, with 16 bases between. CDR3 region: CASSPPSRSTGEKLFF. The CDR3 coding sequence is TGTGCCAGCTCACCACCGAGCCGGAGTACGGGGGAAAAACTGTTTTTT.

The CDR3 loop reads CASRIQSLNSPLHF. In nucleotides, the CDR3 is TGTGCCAGCAGGATACAGAGTCTTAATTCACCCCTCCACTTT. The chain is built from TRBV2 and TRBJ1-6, with D unclear. Germline CDR1 SNHLY, CDR2 FYNNEI. The V and J ends lost 6 bases and 6 bases respectively, with 12 bases between them. The CDR3 has 14 amino acids.

The rearrangement joins TRBV9 to TRBJ1-6; no reliable D call. The germline V gene has CDR1 SGDLS and CDR2 YYNGEE. The CDR3 has 16 residues. With 0 bases removed from V and 0 bases from J, the gap between germline ends came to 7 bases. As DNA, the CDR3 is TGTGCCAGCAGCGTAGGGTCGAGCTCCTATAATTCACCCCTCCACTTT. It translates to CASSVGSSSYNSPLHF.

The chain couples TRBV18 to TRBJ1-2; D is possibly TRBD1 (6 bases). CDR3 length: 13 amino acids. The V end was cut by 6 bases, the J end by 4 bases, with 12 bases between. Germline V CDR1 and CDR2: KGHSH, LQKENI. The CDR3 loop is CASSSGQRYGYTF. The CDR3 DNA reads as TGTGCCAGCTCCTCGGGACAACGCTATGGCTACACCTTC.

The V call is TRBV29-1, the J call TRBJ2-7; 11 positions match TRBD1. Germline V gene data show CDR1 as SQVTM and CDR2 as ANQGSEA. CDR3 length: 13 amino acids. V lost 4 bases to trimming and J lost 3 bases; unmatched junction nucleotides: 2. CDR3 nucleotide sequence: TGCAGCGTTGCTGGGACAGGGGGCTACGAGCAGTACTTC. Translation: CSVAGTGGYEQYF.

This clone was seen only a few times. The chain joins TRBV18 to TRBJ1-1; D not resolved. Trimming shortened V by 2 bases and J by 0 bases, and 10 bases separated the two germline ends. Germline assignment: CDR1 KGHSH and CDR2 LQKENI. The CDR3 contains 15 residues. The CDR3 DNA follows: TGTGCCAGCTCACCAGTGCACGAGTTGAACACTGAAGCTTTCTTT. It is translated as CASSPVHELNTEAFF.

The chain couples TRBV5-1 to TRBJ2-3, with 11 bases identical to TRBD1. The trim removed 3 bases at V and 3 bases at J, leaving 3 bases unmatched. Per the germline V gene, CDR1 is SGHRS and CDR2 is YFSETQ. The CDR3 consists of 15 residues. For the CDR3, the DNA is TGCGCCAGCAGCTCTGGACAGGGGGCAACAGATACGCAGTATTTT. Amino acid sequence: CASSSGQGATDTQYF.

The chain has TRBV5-4 and TRBJ1-1; D might be TRBD1 (5 bases). The CDR3 is 15 amino acids. Germline assignment: CDR1 SGHNT and CDR2 YYREEE (reference sequence). Trimming removed 2 bases from V and 1 base from J, with 12 bases in between. The CDR3 spells CASSFRGYGNTEAFF. The CDR3 bases are TGTGCCAGCAGCTTCCGGGGGTATGGGAACACTGAAGCTTTCTTT.